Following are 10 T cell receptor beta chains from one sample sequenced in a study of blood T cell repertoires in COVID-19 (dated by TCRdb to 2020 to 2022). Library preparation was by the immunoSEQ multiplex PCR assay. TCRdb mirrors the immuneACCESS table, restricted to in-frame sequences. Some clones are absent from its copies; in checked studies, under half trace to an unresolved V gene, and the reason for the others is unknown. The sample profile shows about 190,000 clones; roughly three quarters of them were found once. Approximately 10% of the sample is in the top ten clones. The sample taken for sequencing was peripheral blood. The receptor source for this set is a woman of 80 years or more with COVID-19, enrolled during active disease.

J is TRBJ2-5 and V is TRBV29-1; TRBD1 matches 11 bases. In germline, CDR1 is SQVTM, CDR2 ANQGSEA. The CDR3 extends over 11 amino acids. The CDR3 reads CRGTGGETQYF. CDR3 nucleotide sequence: TGCAGGGGGACAGGGGGAGAGACCCAGTACTTC.

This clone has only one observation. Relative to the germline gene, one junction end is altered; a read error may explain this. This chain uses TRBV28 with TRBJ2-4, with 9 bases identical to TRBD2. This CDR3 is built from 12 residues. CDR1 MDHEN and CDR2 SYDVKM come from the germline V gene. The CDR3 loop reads CASSPPRLAASF. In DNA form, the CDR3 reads TGTGCCAGCAGTCCCCCAAGACTAGCGGCCTCCTTC.

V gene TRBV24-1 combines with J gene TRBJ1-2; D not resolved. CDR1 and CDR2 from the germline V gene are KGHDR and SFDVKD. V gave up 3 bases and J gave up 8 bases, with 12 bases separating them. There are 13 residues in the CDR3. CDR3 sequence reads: CATSDRRTGGYTF. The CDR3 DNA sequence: TGTGCCACCAGTGATCGGAGGACGGGGGGCTACACCTTC.

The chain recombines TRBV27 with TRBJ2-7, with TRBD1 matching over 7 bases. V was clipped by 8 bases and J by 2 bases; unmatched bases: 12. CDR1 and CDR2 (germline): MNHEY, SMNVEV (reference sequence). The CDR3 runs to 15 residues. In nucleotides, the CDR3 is TGTGCCAGCGATACCGGGACAGCCTTTACCTACGAGCAGTACTTC. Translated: CASDTGTAFTYEQYF.

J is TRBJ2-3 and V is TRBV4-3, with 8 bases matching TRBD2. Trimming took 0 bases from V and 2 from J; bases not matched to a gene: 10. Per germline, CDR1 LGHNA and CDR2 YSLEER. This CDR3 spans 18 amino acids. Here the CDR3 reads CASSQDPPGTRDTDTQYF. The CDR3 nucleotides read TGCGCCAGCAGCCAAGACCCGCCCGGGACTAGGGACACAGATACGCAGTATTTT.

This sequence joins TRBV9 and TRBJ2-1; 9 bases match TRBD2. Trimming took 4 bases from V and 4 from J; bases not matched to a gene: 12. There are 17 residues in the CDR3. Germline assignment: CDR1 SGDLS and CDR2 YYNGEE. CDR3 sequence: CASSPRGGGGAYNEQFF. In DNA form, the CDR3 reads TGTGCCAGCAGCCCCCGAGGGGGCGGGGGGGCTTACAATGAGCAGTTCTTC.

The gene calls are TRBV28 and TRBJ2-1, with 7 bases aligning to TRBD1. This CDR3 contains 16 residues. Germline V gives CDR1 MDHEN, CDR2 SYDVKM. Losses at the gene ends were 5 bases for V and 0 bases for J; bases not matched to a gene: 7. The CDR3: CASSEPGQVSYNEQFF. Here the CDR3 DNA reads TGTGCCAGCAGTGAACCAGGACAGGTCTCCTACAATGAGCAGTTCTTC.

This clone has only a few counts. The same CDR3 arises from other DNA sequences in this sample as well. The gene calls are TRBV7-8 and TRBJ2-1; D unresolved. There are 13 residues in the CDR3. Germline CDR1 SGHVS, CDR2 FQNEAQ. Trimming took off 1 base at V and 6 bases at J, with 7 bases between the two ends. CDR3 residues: CASSLVPGNEQFF. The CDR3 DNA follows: TGTGCCAGCAGCTTAGTACCGGGCAATGAGCAGTTCTTC.

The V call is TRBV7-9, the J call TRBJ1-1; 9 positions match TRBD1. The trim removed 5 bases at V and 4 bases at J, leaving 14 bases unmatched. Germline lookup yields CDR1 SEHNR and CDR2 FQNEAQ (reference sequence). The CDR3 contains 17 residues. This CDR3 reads CASSPLKGQGGRTEAFF. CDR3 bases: TGTGCCAGCAGCCCGCTGAAGGGACAGGGCGGCCGCACTGAAGCTTTCTTT.

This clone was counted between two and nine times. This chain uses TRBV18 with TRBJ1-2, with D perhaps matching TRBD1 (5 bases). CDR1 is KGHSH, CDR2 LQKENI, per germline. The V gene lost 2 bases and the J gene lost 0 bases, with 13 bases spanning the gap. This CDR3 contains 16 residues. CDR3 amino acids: CASSPAPGGANYGYTF. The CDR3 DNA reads TGTGCCAGCTCACCAGCCCCCGGGGGGGCTAACTATGGCTACACCTTC.